Presented here are 5 T cell receptor beta chains from one specimen sequenced in a study of T cell changes during pregnancy in multiple sclerosis. Here immunoSEQ multiplex PCR was the method, and the copy in TCRdb shows in-frame clones only, minus some. The sample carries about 20,000 clones, about 87% recorded once. The input for sequencing was CD8+ T cells from peripheral blood mononuclear cells, taken in the third trimester of pregnancy. These receptor sequences come from a female donor in good health, enrolled as a control in a pregnancy study.

The J gene is TRBJ2-2, the V gene TRBV9; 8 bases map to TRBD1. Germline CDR1 reads SGDLS; CDR2 reads YYNGEE. V was clipped by 2 bases and J by 6 bases; unmatched bases: 6. CDR3 length: 15 amino acids. The CDR3 bases are TGTGCCAGCAGCGTCCGGACAGGGTCGGCCGGGGAGCTGTTTTTT. Protein product: CASSVRTGSAGELFF.

The chain recombines TRBV9 with TRBJ2-1; D gene unclear. This CDR3 is 15 amino acids long. From germline, CDR1 is SGDLS and CDR2 YYNGEE. The ends were cut back, 0 bases at V and 7 bases at J, with 14 bases in the middle. CDR3 residues: CASSVGSLRQNEQFF. CDR3 nucleotides: TGTGCCAGCAGCGTAGGTAGTTTGCGGCAGAATGAGCAGTTCTTC.

This chain links TRBV11-1 with TRBJ1-2; maybe TRBD1 (5 bases). The germline gives CDR1 SGHAT, CDR2 FQDESV (reference sequence). The CDR3 length is 13 residues. Deletions cut 7 bases from V and 0 bases from J, with 9 bases between. The CDR3 nucleotides are TGTGCCAGCACCGCGGGACCTAACTATGGCTACACCTTC. It is translated as CASTAGPNYGYTF.

This rearrangement joins TRBV5-4 to TRBJ2-1; tentatively, D is TRBD2 (5 bases). Germline V gene data show CDR1 as SGHNT and CDR2 as YYREEE (reference sequence). V was pared by 2 bases and J by 12 bases, with 21 bases between. This CDR3 contains 15 residues. The CDR3, as DNA: TGTGCCAGCAGCTTAGGCCGCACGCTCCCCGAGGGGCAGTTCTTC. This encodes CASSLGRTLPEGQFF.

V is TRBV6-5 and J is TRBJ2-1; a weak D match, TRBD1 (6 bases). Germline CDR1 reads MNHEY; CDR2 reads SVGAGI. This CDR3 region has 14 residues. V was pared by 5 bases and J by 6 bases, with 14 bases between. In DNA, the CDR3 is TGTGCCAGCAGTACCATGACAGGTCTCAATGAGCAGTTCTTC. Translation: CASSTMTGLNEQFF.